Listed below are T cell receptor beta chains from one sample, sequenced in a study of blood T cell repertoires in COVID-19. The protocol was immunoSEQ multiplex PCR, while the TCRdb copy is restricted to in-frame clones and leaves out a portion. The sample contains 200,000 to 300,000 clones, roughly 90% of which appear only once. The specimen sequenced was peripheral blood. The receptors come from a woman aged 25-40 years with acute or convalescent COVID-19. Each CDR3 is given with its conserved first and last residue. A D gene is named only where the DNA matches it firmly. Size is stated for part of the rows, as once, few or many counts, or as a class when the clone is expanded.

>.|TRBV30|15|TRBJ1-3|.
CAWSARGGAGNTIYF
TGTGCCTGGAGTGCCCGGGGGGGCGCGGGAAACACCATATATTTT
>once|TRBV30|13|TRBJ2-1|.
CAWSLLAYNEQFF
TGTGCCTGGAGTCTCCTAGCTTACAATGAGCAGTTCTTC
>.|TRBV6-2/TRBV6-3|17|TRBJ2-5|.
CASSYSRRTLSRETQYF
TGTGCCAGCAGTTACTCGAGACGGACACTGAGCAGAGAGACCCAGTACTTC
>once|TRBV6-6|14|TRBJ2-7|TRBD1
CASSPGQQAYEQYF
TGTGCCAGCAGCCCGGGACAGCAGGCCTACGAGCAGTACTTC
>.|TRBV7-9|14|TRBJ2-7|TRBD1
CASSPKDRVYEQYF
TGTGCCAGCAGCCCAAAGGACAGGGTCTACGAGCAGTACTTC
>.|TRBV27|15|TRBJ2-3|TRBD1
CASTPTGGNTDTQYF
TGTGCCAGCACCCCGACAGGGGGTAACACAGATACGCAGTATTTT
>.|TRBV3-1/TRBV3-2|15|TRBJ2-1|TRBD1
CARGDRTGGYNEQFF
TGTGCCAGAGGGGATAGGACAGGGGGCTACAATGAGCAGTTCTTC
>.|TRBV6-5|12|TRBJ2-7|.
CASSMDSYEQYF
TGTGCCAGCAGCATGGACAGCTACGAGCAGTACTTC
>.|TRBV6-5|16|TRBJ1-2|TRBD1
CASSYRRQGSTYGYTF
TGTGCCAGCAGTTACCGCAGACAGGGTTCTACCTATGGCTACACCTTC
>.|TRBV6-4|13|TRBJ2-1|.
CASSRDSPNEQFF
TGTGCCAGCAGTCGCGACAGTCCCAATGAGCAGTTCTTC
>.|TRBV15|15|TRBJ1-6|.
CATSTVSPYNSPLHF
TGTGCCACCAGCACAGTCTCCCCCTATAATTCACCCCTCCACTTT
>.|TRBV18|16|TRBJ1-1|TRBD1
CASSNIEQGAGTEAFF
TGTGCCAGCTCCAATATAGAACAGGGGGCGGGTACTGAAGCTTTCTTT
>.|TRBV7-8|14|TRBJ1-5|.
CASSPTRPNQPQHF
TGTGCCAGCAGCCCGACACGACCCAATCAGCCCCAGCATTTT
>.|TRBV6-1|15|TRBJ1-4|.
CASSERGVLNEKLFF
TGTGCCAGCAGTGAAAGGGGTGTATTAAATGAAAAACTGTTTTTT
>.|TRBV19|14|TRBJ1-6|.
CASSVGKGGRPLHF
TGTGCCAGTAGTGTGGGTAAAGGCGGTCGACCCCTCCACTTT
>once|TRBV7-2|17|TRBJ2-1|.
CASSPQRSRSSYNEQFF
TGTGCCAGCAGCCCGCAGAGGTCCCGGAGCTCCTACAATGAGCAGTTCTTC
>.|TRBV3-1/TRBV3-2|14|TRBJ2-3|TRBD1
CASRQGATTDTQYF
TGTGCCAGCAGACAGGGGGCGACCACAGATACGCAGTATTTT
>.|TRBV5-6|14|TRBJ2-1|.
CASSSYGTYNEQFF
TGTGCCAGCAGTTCGTACGGGACCTACAATGAGCAGTTCTTC
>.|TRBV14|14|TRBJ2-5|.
CASSQVTRRETQYF
TGTGCCAGCAGCCAAGTAACAAGGAGGGAGACCCAGTACTTC